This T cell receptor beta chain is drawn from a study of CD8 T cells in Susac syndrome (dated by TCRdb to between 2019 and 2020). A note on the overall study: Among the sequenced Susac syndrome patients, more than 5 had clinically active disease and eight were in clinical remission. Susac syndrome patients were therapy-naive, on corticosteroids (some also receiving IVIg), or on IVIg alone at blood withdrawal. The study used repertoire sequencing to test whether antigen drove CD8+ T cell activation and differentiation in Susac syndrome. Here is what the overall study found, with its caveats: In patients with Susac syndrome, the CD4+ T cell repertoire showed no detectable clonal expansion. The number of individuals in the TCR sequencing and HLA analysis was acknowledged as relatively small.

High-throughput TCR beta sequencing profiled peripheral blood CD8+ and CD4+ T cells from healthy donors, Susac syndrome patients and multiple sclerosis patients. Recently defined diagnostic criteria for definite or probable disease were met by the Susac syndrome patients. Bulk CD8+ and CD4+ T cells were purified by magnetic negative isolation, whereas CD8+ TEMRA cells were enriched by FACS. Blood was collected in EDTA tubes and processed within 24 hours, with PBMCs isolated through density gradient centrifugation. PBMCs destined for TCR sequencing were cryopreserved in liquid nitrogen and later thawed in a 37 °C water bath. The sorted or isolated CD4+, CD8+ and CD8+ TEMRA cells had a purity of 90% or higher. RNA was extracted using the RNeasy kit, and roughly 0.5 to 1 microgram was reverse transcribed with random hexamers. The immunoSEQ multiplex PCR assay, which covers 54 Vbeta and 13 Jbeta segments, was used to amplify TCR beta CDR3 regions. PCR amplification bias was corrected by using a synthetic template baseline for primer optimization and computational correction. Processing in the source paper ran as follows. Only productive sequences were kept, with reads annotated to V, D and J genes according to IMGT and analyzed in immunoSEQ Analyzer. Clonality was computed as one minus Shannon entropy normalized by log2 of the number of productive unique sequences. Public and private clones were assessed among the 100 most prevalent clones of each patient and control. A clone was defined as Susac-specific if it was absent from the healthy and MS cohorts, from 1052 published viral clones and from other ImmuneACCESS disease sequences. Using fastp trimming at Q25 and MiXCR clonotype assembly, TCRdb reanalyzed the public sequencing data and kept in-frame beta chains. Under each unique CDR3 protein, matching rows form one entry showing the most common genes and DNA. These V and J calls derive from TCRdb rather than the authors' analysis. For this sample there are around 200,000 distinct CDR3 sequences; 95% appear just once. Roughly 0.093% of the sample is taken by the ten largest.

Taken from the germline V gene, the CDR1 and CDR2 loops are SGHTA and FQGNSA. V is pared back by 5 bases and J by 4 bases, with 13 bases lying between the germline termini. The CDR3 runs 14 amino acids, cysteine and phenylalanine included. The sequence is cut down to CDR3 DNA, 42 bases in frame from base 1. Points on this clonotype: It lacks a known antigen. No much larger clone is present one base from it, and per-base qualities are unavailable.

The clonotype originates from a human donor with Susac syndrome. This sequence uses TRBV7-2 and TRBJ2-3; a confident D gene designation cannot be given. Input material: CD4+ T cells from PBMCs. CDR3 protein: CASSLSQIADTQYF. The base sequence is TGTGCCAGCAGCCTATCGCAAATCGCAGATACGCAGTATTTT.